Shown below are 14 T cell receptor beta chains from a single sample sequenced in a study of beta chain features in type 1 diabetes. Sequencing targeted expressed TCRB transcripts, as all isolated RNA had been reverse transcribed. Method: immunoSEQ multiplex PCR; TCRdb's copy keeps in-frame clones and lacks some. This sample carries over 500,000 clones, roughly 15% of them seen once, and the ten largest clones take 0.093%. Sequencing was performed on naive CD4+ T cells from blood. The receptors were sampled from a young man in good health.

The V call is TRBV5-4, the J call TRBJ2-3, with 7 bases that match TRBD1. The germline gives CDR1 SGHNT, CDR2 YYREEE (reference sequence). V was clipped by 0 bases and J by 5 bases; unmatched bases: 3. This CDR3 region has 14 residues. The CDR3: CASSLANRGDTQYF. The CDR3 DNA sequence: TGTGCCAGCAGCTTGGCCAACAGGGGAGATACGCAGTATTTT.

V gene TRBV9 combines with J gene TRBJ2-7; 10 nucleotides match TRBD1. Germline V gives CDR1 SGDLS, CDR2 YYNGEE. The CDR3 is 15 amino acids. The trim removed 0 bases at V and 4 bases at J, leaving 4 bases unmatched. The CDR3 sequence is CASSVVGQGGYEQYF. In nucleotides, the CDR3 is TGTGCCAGCAGCGTAGTCGGACAGGGGGGTTACGAGCAGTACTTC.

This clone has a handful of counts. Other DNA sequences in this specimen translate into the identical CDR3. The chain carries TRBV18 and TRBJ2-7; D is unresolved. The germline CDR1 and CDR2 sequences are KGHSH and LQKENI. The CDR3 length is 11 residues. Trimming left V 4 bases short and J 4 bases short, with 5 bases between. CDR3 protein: CASSLGYEQYF. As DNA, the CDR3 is TGTGCCAGCTCACTCGGGTACGAGCAGTACTTC. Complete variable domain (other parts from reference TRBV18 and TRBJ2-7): NAGVMQNPRHLVRRRGQEARLRCSPMKGHSHVYWYRQLPEEGLKFMVYLQKENIIDESGMPKERFSAEFPKEGPSILRIQQVVRGDSAAYFCASSLGYEQYFGPGTRLTVT.

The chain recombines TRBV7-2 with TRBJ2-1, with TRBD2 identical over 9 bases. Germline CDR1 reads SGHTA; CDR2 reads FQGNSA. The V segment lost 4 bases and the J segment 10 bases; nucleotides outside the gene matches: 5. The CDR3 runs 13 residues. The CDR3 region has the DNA TGTGCCAGCAGCTCGCGGGGGGGCGTGGAGCAGTTCTTC. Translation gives CASSSRGGVEQFF.

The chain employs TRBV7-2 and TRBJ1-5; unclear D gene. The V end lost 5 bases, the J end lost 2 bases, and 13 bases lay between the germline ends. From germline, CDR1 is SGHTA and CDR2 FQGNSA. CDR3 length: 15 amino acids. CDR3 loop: CASSDGSARNQPQHF. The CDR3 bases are TGTGCCAGCAGCGATGGGAGTGCCCGCAATCAGCCCCAGCATTTT.

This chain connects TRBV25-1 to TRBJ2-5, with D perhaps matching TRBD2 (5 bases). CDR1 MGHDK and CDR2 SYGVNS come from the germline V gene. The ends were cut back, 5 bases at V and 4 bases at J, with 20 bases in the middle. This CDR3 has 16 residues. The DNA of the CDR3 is TGTGCCAGCAGTAATCCTGGAGAGGGAAAGACAGAGACCCAGTACTTC. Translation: CASSNPGEGKTETQYF.

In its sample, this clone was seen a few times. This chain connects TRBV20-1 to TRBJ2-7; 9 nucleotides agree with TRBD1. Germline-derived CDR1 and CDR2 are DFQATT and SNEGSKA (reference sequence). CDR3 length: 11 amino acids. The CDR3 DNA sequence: TGCTCCGGGACAGGGAGCTACGAGCAGTACTTC. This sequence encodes CSGTGSYEQYF.

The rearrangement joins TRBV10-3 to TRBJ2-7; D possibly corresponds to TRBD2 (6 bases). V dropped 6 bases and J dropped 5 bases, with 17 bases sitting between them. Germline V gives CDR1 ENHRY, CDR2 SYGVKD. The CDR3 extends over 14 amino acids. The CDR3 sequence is CAIRGDFASDEQYF. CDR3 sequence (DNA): TGTGCCATCAGGGGGGACTTTGCTTCGGACGAGCAGTACTTC.

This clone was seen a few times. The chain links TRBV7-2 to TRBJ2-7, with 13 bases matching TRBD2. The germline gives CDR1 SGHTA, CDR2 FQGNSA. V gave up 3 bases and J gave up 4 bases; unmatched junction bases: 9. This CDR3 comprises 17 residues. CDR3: CASSFRTSGSLRYEQYF. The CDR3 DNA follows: TGTGCCAGCAGCTTCCGGACTAGCGGGAGTTTACGGTACGAGCAGTACTTC.

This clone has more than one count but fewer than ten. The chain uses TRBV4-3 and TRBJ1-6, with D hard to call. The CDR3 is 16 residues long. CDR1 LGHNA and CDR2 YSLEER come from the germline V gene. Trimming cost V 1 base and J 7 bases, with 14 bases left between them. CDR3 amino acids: CASSQVNRGGNSPLHF. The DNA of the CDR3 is TGCGCCAGCAGCCAAGTGAATCGGGGTGGGAATTCACCCCTCCACTTT.

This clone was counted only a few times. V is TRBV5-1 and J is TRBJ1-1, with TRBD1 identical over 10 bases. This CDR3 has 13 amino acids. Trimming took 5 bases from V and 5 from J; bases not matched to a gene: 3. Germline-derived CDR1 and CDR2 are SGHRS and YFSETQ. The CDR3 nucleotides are TGCGCCAGCAGAAGGACAGGGGGGACTGAAGCTTTCTTT. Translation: CASRRTGGTEAFF.

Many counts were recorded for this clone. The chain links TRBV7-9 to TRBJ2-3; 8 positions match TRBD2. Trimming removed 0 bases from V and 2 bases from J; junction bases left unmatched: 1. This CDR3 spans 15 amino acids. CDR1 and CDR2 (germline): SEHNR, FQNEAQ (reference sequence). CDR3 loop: CASSLAAGATDTQYF. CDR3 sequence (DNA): TGTGCCAGCAGCTTAGCAGCGGGGGCCACAGATACGCAGTATTTT. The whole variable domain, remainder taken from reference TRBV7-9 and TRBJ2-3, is DTGVSQNPRHKITKRGQNVTFRCDPISEHNRLYWYRQTLGQGPEFLTYFQNEAQLEKSRLLSDRFSAERPKGSFSTLEIQRTEQGDSAMYLCASSLAAGATDTQYFGPGTRLTVL.

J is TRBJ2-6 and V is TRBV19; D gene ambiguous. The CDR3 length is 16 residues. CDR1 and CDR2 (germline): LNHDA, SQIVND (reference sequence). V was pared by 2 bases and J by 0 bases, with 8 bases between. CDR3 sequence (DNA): TGTGCCAGTAGTATAATTCGGAGCTCTGGGGCCAACGTCCTGACTTTC. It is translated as CASSIIRSSGANVLTF.

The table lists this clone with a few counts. CDR3 nucleotide sequence: TGTGCCAGCAGCCAATGGCAGGGGGTAGGAGAGCAGTTCTTC. Residues: CASSQWQGVGEQFF. The chain is built from TRBV14 and TRBJ2-1; TRBD1 matches at 7 bases. V was clipped by 2 bases and J by 10 bases; unmatched bases: 8. The germline V gene has CDR1 SGHDN and CDR2 FVKESK. This CDR3 has 14 amino acids.